Shown below are 25 T cell receptor beta chains from a single sample sequenced in a study of sequential checkpoint blockade in melanoma (dated by TCRdb to about 2019). In light of the paper, this sample's treatment or condition label describes: randomized to nivolumab then ipilimumab (arm A) or the reverse (arm B). The library was produced with the immunoSEQ multiplex PCR assay. This is the immuneACCESS table as TCRdb keeps it, with only in-frame sequences that have V and J called. A part of the clones is gone; compared with another copy, unresolved V genes explain less than half, and the rest is unexplained. Counted in this sample were tens of thousands of clones; 30% to 35% of them appeared once. The ten biggest clones cover less than 2% of the sample. This specimen consisted of tumor tissue (inferred from file names), obtained from a patient given nivolumab and ipilimumab in sequence. These receptors were taken from a human donor with melanoma.

This clone was counted many times. A read error may account for a junction end that differs from germline. The rearrangement links TRBV6-8 to TRBJ2-7, with D perhaps matching TRBD1 or TRBD2 (6 bases each). CDR1 MNHGY and CDR2 SAAAGT come from the germline V gene. CDR3 length: 15 residues. CDR3 protein: CAISGGPGISYEQYF. The DNA of the CDR3 is TGTGCCATCAGTGGGGGGCCAGGAATTTCCTACGAGCAGTACTTC.

V and J are TRBV18 and TRBJ2-1, with D possibly called TRBD1 or TRBD2 (5 bases each). The CDR3 extends over 16 amino acids. CDR1 is KGHSH, CDR2 LQKENI, per germline. Trimming shortened V by 2 bases and J by 0 bases, and 11 bases separated the two germline ends. The CDR3 is CASSPLGVSSYNEQFF. As DNA, the CDR3 is TGTGCCAGCTCACCATTGGGGGTAAGCTCCTACAATGAGCAGTTCTTC.

DNA for the CDR3: TGTGCCAGCAGCCCGACATTTACTAACTATGGCTACACCTTC. This sequence encodes CASSPTFTNYGYTF. The V call is TRBV14, the J call TRBJ1-2; D uncertain. The CDR3 totals 14 residues. Trimming stripped 4 bases from V and 0 bases from J, with 9 bases between. Germline-derived CDR1 and CDR2 are SGHDN and FVKESK.

The rearrangement uses TRBV30 and TRBJ1-5, with D hard to call. CDR3 length: 14 residues. Trimming shortened V by 0 bases and J by 4 bases, and 10 bases separated the two germline ends. In germline, CDR1 is GTSNPN, CDR2 SVGIG (reference sequence). The CDR3 DNA follows: TGTGCCTGGAGTGTACATAGCTGGAATCAGCCCCAGCATTTT. The encoded protein is CAWSVHSWNQPQHF.

This clone occurred a few times. The chain is built from TRBV11-3 and TRBJ1-4; weak D call: TRBD1 (5 bases). From germline, CDR1 is SGHNT and CDR2 YENEEA. CDR3 length equals 15 residues. Trimming took 3 bases from V and 3 from J, leaving 11 bases between them. The CDR3 nucleotides read TGTGCCAGCAGCTTCAGGGCGCAAGCTAATGAAAAACTGTTTTTT. Protein sequence: CASSFRAQANEKLFF.

The gene calls are TRBV18 and TRBJ1-5; possibly TRBD1 for D (5 bases). The CDR3 covers 14 residues. CDR1 and CDR2 from the germline V gene are KGHSH and LQKENI. V lost 2 bases to trimming and J lost 2 bases, with 7 bases between them. DNA of the CDR3: TGTGCCAGCTCACCAAAAGGGGGCAATCAGCCCCAGCATTTT. The encoded protein is CASSPKGGNQPQHF.

This clone occurred a few times. This CDR3 is CASSFGPVGSNYGYTF. For the CDR3, the DNA is TGTGCCAGCAGCTTCGGCCCCGTGGGGTCTAACTATGGCTACACCTTC. The chain employs TRBV11-3 and TRBJ1-2; D remains unclear. CDR1 and CDR2 from the germline V gene are SGHNT and YENEEA. This CDR3 comprises 16 residues. V was trimmed by 3 bases and J by 0 bases, leaving 14 bases between them.

V is TRBV6-8 and J is TRBJ2-7; TRBD1 matches 7 bases. The CDR3 has 13 amino acids. V was clipped by 6 bases and J by 5 bases; unmatched bases: 7. Germline CDR1 and CDR2: MNHGY and SAAAGT. This CDR3 is CASRRQGENEQYF. Written as DNA, the CDR3 is TGTGCCAGCAGGAGACAGGGCGAGAACGAGCAGTACTTC.

The rearrangement joins TRBV18 to TRBJ1-1, with 7 bases aligning to TRBD1. Trimming removed 3 bases from V and 6 bases from J; junction bases left unmatched: 7. The CDR3 spans 14 residues. Germline values: CDR1 KGHSH, CDR2 LQKENI. DNA for the CDR3: TGTGCCAGCTCACCTGCAGGGACAGAGTCTGAAGCTTTCTTT. Its translation is CASSPAGTESEAFF.

The rearrangement joins TRBV30 to TRBJ2-5, with 12 bases lining up with TRBD2. CDR3 size: 14 residues. CDR1 and CDR2 (germline): GTSNPN, SVGIG (reference sequence). V lost 5 bases to trimming and J lost 4 bases; unmatched junction nucleotides: 5. The CDR3 is CAWDLAGGGETQYF. CDR3 nucleotide sequence: TGTGCCTGGGATCTAGCGGGAGGGGGAGAGACCCAGTACTTC. Full variable domain (outside the CDR3, taken from reference TRBV30 and TRBJ2-5): SQTIHQWPATLVQPVGSPLSLECTVEGTSNPNLYWYRQAAGRGLQLLFYSVGIGQISSEVPQNLSASRPQDRQFILSSKKLLLSDSGFYLCAWDLAGGGETQYFGPGTRLLVL.

The table lists this clone with a count of one. The J gene is TRBJ1-3, the V gene TRBV5-1; TRBD1 might be the D (5 bases). V was trimmed by 5 bases and J by 0 bases, leaving 15 bases between them. The CDR3 runs 16 residues. Germline CDR1 and CDR2: SGHRS and YFSETQ. The CDR3 here is CASSHGASSSGNTIYF. For the CDR3, the DNA is TGCGCCAGCAGTCATGGGGCTTCTAGCTCTGGAAACACCATATATTTT.

The V call is TRBV28, the J call TRBJ1-2; perhaps TRBD1 as D (5 bases). Per germline, CDR1 MDHEN and CDR2 SYDVKM. Trimming left V 3 bases short and J 4 bases short, with 12 bases between. This CDR3 is built from 14 residues. The CDR3 nucleotides are TGTGCCAGCAGTTTGAACCCGGGACCCTATGGCTACACCTTC. Encoded protein: CASSLNPGPYGYTF.

This chain links TRBV6-8 with TRBJ1-5, with D possibly matching TRBD1 (6 bases). The ends were cut back, 7 bases at V and 0 bases at J, with 19 bases in the middle. The CDR3 runs to 17 residues. CDR1 is MNHGY, CDR2 SAAAGT, per germline. DNA of the CDR3: TGTGCCAGCACTTATGGACTCGGGACAAATAGCAATCAGCCCCAGCATTTT. This encodes CASTYGLGTNSNQPQHF.

This chain joins TRBV11-3 and TRBJ2-3; D gene uncertain. CDR3 size: 15 residues. V lost 3 bases, J lost 2 bases, and 12 bases lay in between. Germline loops: CDR1 SGHNT, CDR2 YENEEA. The CDR3, as DNA: TGTGCCAGCAGCTTGGACCGCCAACACACAGATACGCAGTATTTT. Translating gives CASSLDRQHTDTQYF.

In this sample, this clone turned up many times. The V call is TRBV11-3, the J call TRBJ2-7; D is possibly TRBD1 or TRBD2 (5 bases each). Per germline, CDR1 SGHNT and CDR2 YENEEA. The V end lost 5 bases, the J end lost 3 bases, and 20 bases lay between the germline ends. The CDR3 length is 16 residues. CDR3 in DNA: TGTGCCAGCAGCATCCCAGCCCGGGGCTTTCGCTACGAGCAGTACTTC. It codes for CASSIPARGFRYEQYF.

This clone was found a few times. The chain recombines TRBV6-8 with TRBJ2-2; D possibly corresponds to TRBD1 (5 bases). The germline CDR1 and CDR2 sequences are MNHGY and SAAAGT. This CDR3 is built from 16 residues. V was shortened by 2 bases and J by 0 bases, with 10 bases between the two germline ends. The CDR3 sequence: CASSYGAVSNTGELFF. The CDR3 region has the DNA TGTGCCAGCAGTTACGGGGCAGTTTCGAACACCGGGGAGCTGTTTTTT.

This clone occurred many times. This chain connects TRBV11-3 to TRBJ1-6, with D possibly being TRBD1 (6 bases). The CDR3 spans 15 residues. Germline V lookup: CDR1 SGHNT, CDR2 YENEEA. Trimming pared 4 bases from V and 7 bases from J, leaving 14 bases between. CDR3 protein: CASSWGAGANSPLHF. The CDR3 DNA is TGTGCCAGCAGCTGGGGTGCAGGGGCCAATTCACCCCTCCACTTT.

The count of this clone is one. The CDR3 region is CASSLTAVTTNEKLFF. In nucleotides, the CDR3 is TGCGCCAGCAGCTTGACGGCAGTTACAACTAATGAAAAACTGTTTTTT. J is TRBJ1-4 and V is TRBV5-1, with unresolved D. V lost 1 base, J lost 0 bases, and 10 bases lay in between. The CDR3 loop spans 16 amino acids. Germline CDR1 reads SGHRS; CDR2 reads YFSETQ.

The chain combines TRBV12-5 with TRBJ1-2; 7 positions agree with TRBD1. This CDR3 spans 12 amino acids. The germline V gene has CDR1 LGHNT and CDR2 FRNRAP. The CDR3, as DNA: TGTGCCAGCCTAGTGTCAGGGGGTGGCTACACCTTC. Translated, it gives CASLVSGGGYTF.

This clone came up a few times. J is TRBJ2-7 and V is TRBV15; TRBD2 matches at 7 bases. The CDR3 length is 14 residues. Unmatched junction bases numbered 3, after V lost 1 base and J lost 3 bases. Germline loops: CDR1 LNHNV, CDR2 YYDKDF (reference sequence). CDR3 DNA sequence: TGTGCCACCAGCAGAGTGGGGGGGAGCTACGAGCAGTACTTC. It specifies CATSRVGGSYEQYF.

This clone came up a few times. The genes are TRBV28 and TRBJ1-4; 8 bases line up with TRBD1. The germline gives CDR1 MDHEN, CDR2 SYDVKM. Trimming removed 4 bases from V and 5 bases from J; junction bases left unmatched: 3. The CDR3 totals 14 residues. Here the CDR3 reads CASSSGQANEKLFF. DNA for the CDR3: TGTGCCAGCAGTTCGGGACAGGCAAATGAAAAACTGTTTTTT.

This clone occurred many times. An uncertain or unread base leads to its residue being written X. The rearrangement uses TRBV11-3 and TRBJ2-2, with 7 bases aligning to TRBD1. The CDR3 totals 14 residues. With V trimmed by 4 bases and J by 3 bases, 2 bases remained unmatched. CDR1 and CDR2 (germline): SGHNT, YENEEA. In nucleotides, the CDR3 is TGTGCCAGCAGCTCGACAGGGRACACCGGGGAGCTGTTTTTT. It is translated as CASSSTGXTGELFF.

The V gene is TRBV19, the J gene TRBJ1-5; no clear D. The CDR3 length is 17 residues. Germline V gene sequence: CDR1 LNHDA, CDR2 SQIVND (reference sequence). V lost 5 bases, J lost 3 bases, and 20 bases lay in between. CDR3 sequence (DNA): TGTGCCAGTAGTGTCAGTTGGCTAAGGGTCCTCAATCAGCCCCAGCATTTT. Translation: CASSVSWLRVLNQPQHF.

There are a few counts of this clone. The rearrangement joins TRBV6-8 to TRBJ1-4, with no clear D. The length of the CDR3 is 13 residues. CDR1 is MNHGY, CDR2 SAAAGT, per germline. V dropped 5 bases and J dropped 6 bases, with 10 bases sitting between them. The CDR3 DNA sequence: TGTGCCAGCAGTGAGGGAAATGATGAAAAACTGTTTTTT. It specifies CASSEGNDEKLFF.

The chain recombines TRBV5-1 with TRBJ2-1; D could derive from TRBD1 or TRBD2 (6 bases each). Germline CDR1 reads SGHRS; CDR2 reads YFSETQ. There are 15 residues in the CDR3. V was pared by 0 bases and J by 3 bases, with 10 bases between. CDR3 amino acids: CASSLVEGGYNEQFF. In DNA form, the CDR3 reads TGCGCCAGCAGCTTGGTGGAGGGGGGCTACAATGAGCAGTTCTTC.